This TCR beta chain was retrieved from a study of T cells in Graves' hyperthyroidism and ophthalmopathy. On the study more broadly: Pretreatment peripheral blood was obtained at initial diagnosis. Whole-study findings and limits: In blood, most of the thyroid clonotypes expanded above 0.001 were also present.

TCR beta CDR3 regions were amplified from RNA transcripts. TCR CDR3 underwent first-round RT-PCR with the HTBI primer set. TCRdb used MiXCR to reprocess the multiplex PCR reads, holding one entry per CDR3 protein. The sample holds about 380,000 distinct CDR3 sequences, 18% seen once. V trimming: 2 bases; J trimming: 7 bases; junction bases outside the gene matches: 15. The CDR3 extends over 18 amino acids. This clonotype has ten or more counts. As yet, its antigen is unknown. The clonotype was recovered from a man younger than 35 with Graves' ophthalmopathy. The V gene is TRBV12-3 or TRBV12-4, the J gene TRBJ2-1; TRBD2 agrees at 9 bases. Sample: blood. The CDR3 loop reads CASSLRPVGGGGRNEQFF. The CDR3 DNA reads as TGTGCCAGCAGTTTACGGCCGGTGGGCGGGGGGGGGCGGAATGAGCAGTTCTTC.